This TCR beta chain derives from a study of blood T cell repertoires in COVID-19. V was clipped by 3 bases and J by 4 bases; unmatched bases: 16. Germline CDR1 and CDR2: GTSNPN and SVGIG (reference sequence). The CDR3 runs 18 residues. This table comes from immunoSEQ multiplex PCR, and its TCRdb copy is limited to in-frame clones, with some not included. Of about 100,000 clones listed, about 90% were seen once; the top ten hold roughly 4.6%. This sequence joins TRBV30 and TRBJ2-3; 10 bases match TRBD2. Sequences were obtained from peripheral blood. The receptor comes from a human donor in a cohort sampled during active COVID-19. The CDR3 bases are TGTGCCTGGAGCACTCGGTGGCTAGCGGGAGATAGAGCAGATACGCAGTATTTT. Translated, it gives CAWSTRWLAGDRADTQYF.